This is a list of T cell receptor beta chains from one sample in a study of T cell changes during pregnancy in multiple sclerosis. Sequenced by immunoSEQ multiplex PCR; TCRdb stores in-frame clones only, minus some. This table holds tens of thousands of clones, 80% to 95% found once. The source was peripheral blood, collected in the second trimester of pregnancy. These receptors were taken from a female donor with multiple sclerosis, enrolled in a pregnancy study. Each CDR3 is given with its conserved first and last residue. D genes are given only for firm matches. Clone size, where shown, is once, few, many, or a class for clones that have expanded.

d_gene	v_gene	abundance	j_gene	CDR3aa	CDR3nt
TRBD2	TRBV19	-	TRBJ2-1	CASKPGRDVREQFF	TGTGCCAGTAAACCCGGGAGGGACGTAAGGGAGCAGTTCTTC
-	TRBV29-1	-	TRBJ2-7	CSVDGLNYEQYF	TGCAGCGTTGATGGACTCAACTACGAGCAGTACTTC
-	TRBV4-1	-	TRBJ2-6	CASSQGRGSGANVLTF	TGCGCCAGCAGCCAAGGGCGGGGATCTGGGGCCAACGTCCTGACTTTC
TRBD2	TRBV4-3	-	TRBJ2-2	CASSQDVERGGPVGELFF	TGCGCCAGCAGCCAAGATGTTGAGCGGGGGGGCCCGGTCGGGGAGCTGTTTTTT
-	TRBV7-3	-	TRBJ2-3	CASSLRGRGADTQYF	TGTGCCAGCAGTCTGAGGGGGAGAGGAGCAGATACGCAGTATTTT
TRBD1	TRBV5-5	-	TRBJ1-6	CASSLGWDRDNSPLHF	TGTGCCAGCAGCTTGGGATGGGACAGGGACAATTCACCCCTCCACTTT
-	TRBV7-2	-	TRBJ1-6	CASLLSSSYNSPLHF	TGTGCCAGCCTACTTTCGAGCTCCTATAATTCACCCCTCCACTTT
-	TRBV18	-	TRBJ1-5	CASSPQTGVGQPQHF	TGTGCCAGCTCACCACAAACCGGGGTGGGGCAGCCCCAGCATTTT
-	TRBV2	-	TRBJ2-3	CASAPRSALSF	TGTGCCAGCGCCCCACGGAGCGCACTAAGTTTT
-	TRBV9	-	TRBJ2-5	CASSPDGRGFETQYF	TGTGCCAGCAGCCCAGACGGAAGGGGGTTTGAGACCCAGTACTTC
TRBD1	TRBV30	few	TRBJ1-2	CAWSDRGSDTF	TGTGCCTGGAGCGACAGGGGAAGTGACACCTTC
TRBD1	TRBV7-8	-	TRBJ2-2	CASSRDRVTGELFF	TGTGCCAGCAGCCGGGACAGGGTAACCGGGGAGCTGTTTTTT
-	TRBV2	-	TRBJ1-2	CASSDNARTTFYGYTF	TGTGCCAGCAGTGATAATGCTAGGACAACCTTCTATGGCTACACCTTC
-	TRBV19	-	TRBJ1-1	CASMSGGEVIYTEAFF	TGTGCCAGTATGAGCGGGGGAGAAGTTATTTACACTGAAGCTTTCTTT
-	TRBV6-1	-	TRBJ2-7	CASSDRVYEQYF	TGTGCCAGCAGTGACAGGGTGTACGAGCAGTACTTC
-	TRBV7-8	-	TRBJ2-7	CASSLMATFYEQYF	TGTGCCAGCAGCTTGATGGCGACATTCTACGAGCAGTACTTC
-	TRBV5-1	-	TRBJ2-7	CASSPTESYEQYF	TGCGCCAGCAGCCCAACGGAGTCCTACGAGCAGTACTTC
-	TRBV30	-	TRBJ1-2	CAWRIGDYGYTF	TGTGCCTGGAGAATAGGGGACTATGGCTACACCTTC
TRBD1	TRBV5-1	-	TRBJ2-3	CASSLAIGTGGTDTQYF	TGCGCCAGCAGCTTGGCCATAGGAACAGGGGGCACAGATACGCAGTATTTT
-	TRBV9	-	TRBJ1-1	CASSDLNTEAFF	TGTGCCAGCAGCGACTTGAACACTGAAGCTTTCTTT
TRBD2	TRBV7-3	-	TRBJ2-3	CASSLVGSGGPGDTQYF	TGTGCCAGCAGCTTAGTGGGTAGCGGGGGGCCGGGAGATACGCAGTATTTT
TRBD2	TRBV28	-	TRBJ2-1	CASSLSPGLVRSSYNEQFF	TGTGCCAGCAGTTTAAGTCCGGGACTAGTCAGGAGCTCCTACAATGAGCAGTTCTTC
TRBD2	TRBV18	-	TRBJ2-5	CASSPDVKVPSGIETQYF	TGTGCCAGCTCACCGGACGTAAAGGTGCCTAGCGGGATTGAGACCCAGTACTTC
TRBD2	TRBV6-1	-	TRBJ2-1	CASSEYSGSSNEQFF	TGTGCCAGCAGTGAATACAGCGGGAGTAGTAATGAGCAGTTCTTC
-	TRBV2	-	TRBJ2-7	CASSVLGGTGTAGNYEQYF	TGTGCCAGCAGTGTCCTCGGGGGGACAGGAACGGCCGGTAACTACGAGCAGTACTTC
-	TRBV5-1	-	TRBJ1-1	CASSQGMNTEAFF	TGCGCCAGCAGCCAGGGTATGAACACTGAAGCTTTCTTT
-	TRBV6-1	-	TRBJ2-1	CASSPLTGDEQFF	TGTGCCAGCAGTCCCCTAACAGGCGATGAGCAGTTCTTC
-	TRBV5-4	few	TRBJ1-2	CASSLPGESRYGYTF	TGTGCCAGCAGCTTACCAGGGGAATCTAGATATGGCTACACCTTC
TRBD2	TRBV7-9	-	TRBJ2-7	CASSLGTSGGSYEQYF	TGTGCCAGCAGCTTAGGGACTAGCGGGGGCTCCTACGAGCAGTACTTC
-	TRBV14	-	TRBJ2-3	CASSQSGGVDRSTDTQYF	TGTGCCAGCAGCCAAAGCGGTGGGGTCGATAGATCCACAGATACGCAGTATTTT
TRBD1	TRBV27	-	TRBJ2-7	CASSATGVSYEQYF	TGTGCCAGCAGTGCTACAGGGGTTTCCTACGAGCAGTACTTC
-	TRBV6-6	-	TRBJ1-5	CASSVGAIQPQHF	TGTGCCAGCAGCGTGGGGGCGATTCAGCCCCAGCATTTT
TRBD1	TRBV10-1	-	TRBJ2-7	CASLDRVPTYEQYF	TGCGCCAGCCTCGACAGGGTCCCCACCTACGAGCAGTACTTC
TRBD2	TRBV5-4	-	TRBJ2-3	CASSLGRGGDGGRATQYF	TGTGCCAGCAGCTTGGGGCGAGGCGGGGACGGAGGGAGGGCTACGCAGTATTTT
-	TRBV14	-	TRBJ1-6	CASSQERGAGNSPLHF	TGTGCCAGCAGCCAAGAGCGAGGGGCGGGAAATTCACCCCTCCACTTT
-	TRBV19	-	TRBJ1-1	CASSIDRRGAAEAFF	TGTGCCAGTAGTATAGATCGGCGGGGGGCGGCTGAAGCTTTCTTT
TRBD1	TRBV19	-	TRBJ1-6	CASSPRPGQGLNSPLHF	TGTGCCAGTAGTCCCAGACCGGGACAGGGCCTTAATTCACCCCTCCACTTT
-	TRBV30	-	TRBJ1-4	CAWSTGESWEKLFF	TGTGCCTGGAGTACGGGGGAGAGCTGGGAAAAACTGTTTTTT
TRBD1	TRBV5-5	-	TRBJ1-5	CASSFTGQGKNQPQHF	TGTGCCAGCAGCTTTACTGGACAGGGAAAGAATCAGCCCCAGCATTTT
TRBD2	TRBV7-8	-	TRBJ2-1	CASSSGGSSSYNEQFF	TGTGCCAGCAGCTCGGGGGGTTCAAGCTCCTACAATGAGCAGTTCTTC
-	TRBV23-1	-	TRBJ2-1	CASSQSGQSALEQFF	TGCGCCAGCAGTCAGTCTGGACAATCAGCCCTCGAGCAGTTCTTC
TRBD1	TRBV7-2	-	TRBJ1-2	CATYKPPGQGSNGYTF	TGTGCCACCTATAAACCCCCGGGACAGGGGTCTAATGGCTACACCTTC